The 10 T cell receptor beta chains below were found in one sample sequenced in a study of T cell responses to AZD1222 COVID-19 vaccine. Libraries were prepared by immunoSEQ multiplex PCR; TCRdb keeps only in-frame clonotypes and omits some of them. The sample contains roughly 30,000 clones, roughly 78% of which appear only once. The input for sequencing was peripheral blood, taken on day 0 of AZD1222 vaccination. The receptors originated from an adult in good health.

This clone has more than one count but fewer than ten. This chain links TRBV5-1 with TRBJ2-7, with D perhaps assigned TRBD1 or TRBD2 (6 bases each). V lost 3 bases, J lost 2 bases, and 12 bases lay in between. Germline V gene data show CDR1 as SGHRS and CDR2 as YFSETQ. This CDR3 comprises 14 residues. The CDR3, as DNA: TGCGCCAGCAGCTGGGGGGCAGGGACCTACGAGCAGTACTTC. Translating gives CASSWGAGTYEQYF.

This rearrangement joins TRBV6-5 to TRBJ1-1; no clear D. CDR1 and CDR2 (germline): MNHEY, SVGAGI. CDR3 size: 10 residues. Trimming pared 5 bases from V and 2 bases from J, leaving 0 bases between. The CDR3 loop reads CASSNTEAFF. Written as DNA, the CDR3 is TGTGCCAGCAGTAACACTGAAGCTTTCTTT.

The chain employs TRBV7-9 and TRBJ1-4, with D unresolved. This CDR3 region has 17 residues. V lost 4 bases, J lost 4 bases, and 19 bases lay in between. Germline values: CDR1 SEHNR, CDR2 FQNEAQ (reference sequence). In nucleotides, the CDR3 is TGTGCCAGCAGCTCGGGCTCCCTACGGTTGGGTAATGAAAAACTGTTTTTT. This gives the protein CASSSGSLRLGNEKLFF.

V is TRBV11-2 and J is TRBJ2-1; D is possibly TRBD1 or TRBD2 (6 bases each). Trimming shortened V by 1 base and J by 0 bases, and 7 bases separated the two germline ends. This CDR3 is 15 amino acids long. The germline CDR1 and CDR2 sequences are SGHAT and FQNNGV. In DNA form, the CDR3 reads TGTGCCAGCAGCTTAGCGGGGGCCTCCTACAATGAGCAGTTCTTC. Amino acids: CASSLAGASYNEQFF.

Only a few counts were recorded for this clone. CDR3 protein: CASSLGDRGLKETQYF. Here the CDR3 DNA reads TGTGCCAGCAGCTTAGGGGACAGGGGATTAAAAGAGACCCAGTACTTC. This sequence joins TRBV7-9 and TRBJ2-5; 10 bases align to TRBD1. The length of the CDR3 is 16 residues. Germline assignment: CDR1 SEHNR and CDR2 FQNEAQ (reference sequence). The V and J ends lost 1 base and 3 bases, in that order; junction bases with no gene match: 5.

The chain joins TRBV25-1 to TRBJ1-2, with 7 bases identical to TRBD1. CDR1 and CDR2 (germline): MGHDK, SYGVNS. The CDR3 runs 14 residues. J gave up 6 bases and V 5 bases, and 9 bases lay outside the gene matches. CDR3 sequence (DNA): TGTGCCAGCAGTAAACCCGGGACAGCCCATGGCTACACCTTC. This gives the protein CASSKPGTAHGYTF.

The chain recombines TRBV12-3 or TRBV12-4 with TRBJ1-2; D is unclear. The CDR3 runs 13 residues. V was clipped by 8 bases and J by 7 bases, with 17 bases between them. The CDR3 loop reads CASLRKGSSGYTF. CDR3 DNA: TGTGCCAGCCTTAGGAAGGGTTCGAGTGGCTACACCTTC.

The CDR3 region has the DNA TGTGCCACCAGTGACCCCCGCAGTGGCAGGGTACTATATGGCTACACCTTC. This sequence encodes CATSDPRSGRVLYGYTF. The chain uses TRBV24-1 and TRBJ1-2; D possibly corresponds to TRBD1 (5 bases). Per the germline V gene, CDR1 is KGHDR and CDR2 is SFDVKD. The CDR3 totals 17 residues. The V end lost 4 bases, the J end lost 5 bases, and 22 bases lay between the germline ends.

J is TRBJ2-1 and V is TRBV5-1, with D unresolved. This CDR3 region has 15 residues. Germline assignment: CDR1 SGHRS and CDR2 YFSETQ. V lost 1 base to trimming and J lost 0 bases, with 8 bases between them. CDR3 region: CASSLTQSSYNEQFF. In DNA form, the CDR3 reads TGCGCCAGCAGCTTGACGCAGAGCTCCTACAATGAGCAGTTCTTC.

The chain recombines TRBV5-4 with TRBJ1-1; D remains unclear. The V gene lost 0 bases and the J gene lost 0 bases, with 9 bases spanning the gap. The CDR3 covers 15 residues. Germline V lookup: CDR1 SGHNT, CDR2 YYREEE (reference sequence). CDR3 sequence (DNA): TGTGCCAGCAGCTTGGTCCCAGTAATGAACACTGAAGCTTTCTTT. Translating it yields CASSLVPVMNTEAFF.